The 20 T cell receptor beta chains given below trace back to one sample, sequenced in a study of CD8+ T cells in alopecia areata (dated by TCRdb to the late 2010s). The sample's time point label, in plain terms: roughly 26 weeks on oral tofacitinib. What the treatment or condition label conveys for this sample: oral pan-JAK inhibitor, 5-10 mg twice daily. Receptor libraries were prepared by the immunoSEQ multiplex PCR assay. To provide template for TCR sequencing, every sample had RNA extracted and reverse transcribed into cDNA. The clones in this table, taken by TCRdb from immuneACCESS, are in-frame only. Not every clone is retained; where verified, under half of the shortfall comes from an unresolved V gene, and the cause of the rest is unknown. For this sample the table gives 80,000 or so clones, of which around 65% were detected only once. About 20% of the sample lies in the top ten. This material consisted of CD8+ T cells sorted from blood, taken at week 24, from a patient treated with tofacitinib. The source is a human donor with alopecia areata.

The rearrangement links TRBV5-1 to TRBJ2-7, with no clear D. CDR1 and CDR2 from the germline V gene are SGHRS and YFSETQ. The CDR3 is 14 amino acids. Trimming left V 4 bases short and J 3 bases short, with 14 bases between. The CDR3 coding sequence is TGCGCCAGCAGCCCGGGCGCTACTATCTACGAGCAGTACTTC. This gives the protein CASSPGATIYEQYF.

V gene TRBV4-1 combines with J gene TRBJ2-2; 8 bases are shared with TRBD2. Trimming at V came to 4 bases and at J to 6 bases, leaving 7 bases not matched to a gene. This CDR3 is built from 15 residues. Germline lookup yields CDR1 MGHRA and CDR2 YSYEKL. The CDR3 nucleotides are TGCGCCAGCAGCCCAGCGGGAGTTTACTCCGGGGAGCTGTTTTTT. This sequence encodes CASSPAGVYSGELFF.

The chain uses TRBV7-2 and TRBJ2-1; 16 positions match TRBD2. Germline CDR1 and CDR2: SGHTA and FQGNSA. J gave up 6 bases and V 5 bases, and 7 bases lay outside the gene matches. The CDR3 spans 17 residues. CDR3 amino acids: CASSPDGTSGGVNEQFF. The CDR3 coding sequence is TGTGCCAGCAGCCCCGACGGGACTAGCGGGGGGGTCAATGAGCAGTTCTTC.

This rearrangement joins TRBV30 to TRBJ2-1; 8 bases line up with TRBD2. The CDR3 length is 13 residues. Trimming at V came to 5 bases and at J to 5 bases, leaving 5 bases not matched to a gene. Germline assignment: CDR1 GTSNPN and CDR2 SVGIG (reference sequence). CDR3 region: CAWSIAGNNEQFF. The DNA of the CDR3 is TGTGCCTGGTCCATAGCGGGGAACAATGAGCAGTTCTTC. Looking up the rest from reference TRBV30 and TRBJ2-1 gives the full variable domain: SQTIHQWPATLVQPVGSPLSLECTVEGTSNPNLYWYRQAAGRGLQLLFYSVGIGQISSEVPQNLSASRPQDRQFILSSKKLLLSDSGFYLCAWSIAGNNEQFFGPGTRLTVL.

This CDR3 reads CASSLDRSEAFF. The CDR3 DNA is TGTGCCAGCAGCCTGGACAGATCTGAAGCTTTCTTT. The J gene is TRBJ1-1, the V gene TRBV7-9; D is perhaps TRBD1 (6 bases). CDR3 size: 12 residues. With 5 bases removed from V and 6 bases from J, the gap between germline ends came to 10 bases. Germline V gene data show CDR1 as SEHNR and CDR2 as FQNEAQ (reference sequence).

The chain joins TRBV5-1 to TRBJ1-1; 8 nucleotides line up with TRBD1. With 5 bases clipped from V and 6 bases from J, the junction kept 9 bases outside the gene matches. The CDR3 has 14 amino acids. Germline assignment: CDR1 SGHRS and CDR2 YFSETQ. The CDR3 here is CASSLGQGVAEAFF. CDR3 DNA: TGCGCCAGCAGTCTTGGACAGGGCGTAGCTGAAGCTTTCTTT.

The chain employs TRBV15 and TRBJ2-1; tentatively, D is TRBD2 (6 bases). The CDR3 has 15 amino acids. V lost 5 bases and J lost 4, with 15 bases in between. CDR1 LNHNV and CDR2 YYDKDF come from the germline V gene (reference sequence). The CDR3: CATSPQGGDYNEQFF. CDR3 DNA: TGTGCCACCAGCCCTCAGGGCGGGGATTACAATGAGCAGTTCTTC.

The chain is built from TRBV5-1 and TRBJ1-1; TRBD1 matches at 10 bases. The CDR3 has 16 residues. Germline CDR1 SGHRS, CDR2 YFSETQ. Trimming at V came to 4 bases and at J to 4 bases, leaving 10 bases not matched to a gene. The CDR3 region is CASSTKTGGASTEAFF. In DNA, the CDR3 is TGCGCCAGCAGCACAAAGACAGGGGGCGCGTCCACTGAAGCTTTCTTT.

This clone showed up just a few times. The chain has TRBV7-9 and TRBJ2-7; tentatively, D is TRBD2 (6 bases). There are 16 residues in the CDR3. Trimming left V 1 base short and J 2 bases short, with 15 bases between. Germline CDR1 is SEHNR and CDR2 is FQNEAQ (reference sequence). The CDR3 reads CASSLGASEIPYEQYF. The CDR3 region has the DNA TGTGCCAGCAGCTTAGGGGCTAGCGAGATACCCTACGAGCAGTACTTC.

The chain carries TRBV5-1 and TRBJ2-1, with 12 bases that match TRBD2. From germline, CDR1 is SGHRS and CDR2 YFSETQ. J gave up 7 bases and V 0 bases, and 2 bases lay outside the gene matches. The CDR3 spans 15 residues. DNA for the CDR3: TGCGCCAGCAGCTTGGCCACTAGCGGGAGGAATGAGCAGTTCTTC. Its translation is CASSLATSGRNEQFF.

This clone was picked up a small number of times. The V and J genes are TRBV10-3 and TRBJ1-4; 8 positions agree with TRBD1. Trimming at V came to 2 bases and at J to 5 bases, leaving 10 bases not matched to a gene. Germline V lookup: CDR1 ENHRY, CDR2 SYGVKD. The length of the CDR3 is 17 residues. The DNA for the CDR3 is TGTGCCATCAGTGAGAGGCAGGGGGCTCCTCTAAATGAAAAACTGTTTTTT. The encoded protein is CAISERQGAPLNEKLFF.

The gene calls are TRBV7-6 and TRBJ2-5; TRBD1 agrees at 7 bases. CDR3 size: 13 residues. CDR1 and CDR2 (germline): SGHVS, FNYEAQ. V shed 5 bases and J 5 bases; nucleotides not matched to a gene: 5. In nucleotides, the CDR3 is TGTGCCAGCAGCCTCGACAGGGAGGAGACCCAGTACTTC. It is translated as CASSLDREETQYF.

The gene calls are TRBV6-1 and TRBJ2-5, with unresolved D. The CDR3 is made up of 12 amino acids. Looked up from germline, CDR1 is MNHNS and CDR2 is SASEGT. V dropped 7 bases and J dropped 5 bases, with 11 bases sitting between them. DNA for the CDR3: TGTGCCAGCACGCGACGTGGGGAGACCCAGTACTTC. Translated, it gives CASTRRGETQYF.

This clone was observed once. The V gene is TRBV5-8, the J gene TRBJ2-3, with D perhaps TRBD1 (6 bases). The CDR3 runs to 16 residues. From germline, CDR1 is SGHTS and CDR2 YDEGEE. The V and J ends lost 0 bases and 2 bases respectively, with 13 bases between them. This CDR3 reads CASSLALGQLTDTQYF. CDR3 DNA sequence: TGTGCCAGCAGCTTGGCCTTGGGACAACTCACAGATACGCAGTATTTT.

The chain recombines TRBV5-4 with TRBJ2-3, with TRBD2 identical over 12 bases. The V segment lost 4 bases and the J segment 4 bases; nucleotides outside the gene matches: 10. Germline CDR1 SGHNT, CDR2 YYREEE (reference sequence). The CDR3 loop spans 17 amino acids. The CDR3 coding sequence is TGTGCCAGCAGCCCAGGACTAGCGGGGCCTTGGGCAGATACGCAGTATTTT. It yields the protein CASSPGLAGPWADTQYF. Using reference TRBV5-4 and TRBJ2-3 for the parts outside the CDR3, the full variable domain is ETGVTQSPTHLIKTRGQQVTLRCSSQSGHNTVSWYQQALGQGPQFIFQYYREEENGRGNFPPRFSGLQFPNYSSELNVNALELDDSALYLCASSPGLAGPWADTQYFGPGTRLTVL.

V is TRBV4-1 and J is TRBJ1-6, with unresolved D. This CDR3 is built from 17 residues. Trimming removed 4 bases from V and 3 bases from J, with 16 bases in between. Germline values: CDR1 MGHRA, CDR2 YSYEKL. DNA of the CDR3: TGCGCCAGCAGCCCTAGCGTGGGGTTGGACTATAATTCACCCCTCCACTTT. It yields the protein CASSPSVGLDYNSPLHF.

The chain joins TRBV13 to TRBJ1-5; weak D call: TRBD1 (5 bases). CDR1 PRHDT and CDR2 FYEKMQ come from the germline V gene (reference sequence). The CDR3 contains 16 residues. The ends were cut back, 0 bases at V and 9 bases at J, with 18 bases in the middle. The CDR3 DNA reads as TGTGCCAGCAGCTTAGGCCGGGACGGGGGAGATCGGCCCCAGCATTTT. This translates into CASSLGRDGGDRPQHF. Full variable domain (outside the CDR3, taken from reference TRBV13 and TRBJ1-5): AAGVIQSPRHLIKEKRETATLKCYPIPRHDTVYWYQQGPGQDPQFLISFYEKMQSDKGSIPDRFSAQQFSDYHSELNMSSLELGDSALYFCASSLGRDGGDRPQHFGDGTRLSIL.

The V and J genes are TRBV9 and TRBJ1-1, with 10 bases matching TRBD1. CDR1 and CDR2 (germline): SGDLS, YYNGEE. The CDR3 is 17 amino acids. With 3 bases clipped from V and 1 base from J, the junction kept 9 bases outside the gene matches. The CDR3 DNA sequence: TGTGCCAGCAGCGCCCGGACAGGGGGGATGACGAACACTGAAGCTTTCTTT. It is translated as CASSARTGGMTNTEAFF.

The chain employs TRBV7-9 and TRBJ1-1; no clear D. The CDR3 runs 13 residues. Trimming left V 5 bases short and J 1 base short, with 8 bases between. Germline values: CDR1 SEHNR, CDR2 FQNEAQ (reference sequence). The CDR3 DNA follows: TGTGCCAGCAGCCCCACAGAGAACACTGAAGCTTTCTTT. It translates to CASSPTENTEAFF.

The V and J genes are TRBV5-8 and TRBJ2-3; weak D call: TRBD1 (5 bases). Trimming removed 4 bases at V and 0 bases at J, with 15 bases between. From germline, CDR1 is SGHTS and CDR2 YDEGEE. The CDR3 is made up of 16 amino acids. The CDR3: CASSLGTAGSTDTQYF. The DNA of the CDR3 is TGTGCCAGCAGCCTCGGTACCGCAGGGAGCACAGATACGCAGTATTTT. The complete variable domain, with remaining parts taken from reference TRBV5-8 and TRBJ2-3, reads EAGVTQSPTHLIKTRGQQATLRCSPISGHTSVYWYQQALGLGLQFLLWYDEGEERNRGNFPPRFSGRQFPNYSSELNVNALELEDSALYLCASSLGTAGSTDTQYFGPGTRLTVL.